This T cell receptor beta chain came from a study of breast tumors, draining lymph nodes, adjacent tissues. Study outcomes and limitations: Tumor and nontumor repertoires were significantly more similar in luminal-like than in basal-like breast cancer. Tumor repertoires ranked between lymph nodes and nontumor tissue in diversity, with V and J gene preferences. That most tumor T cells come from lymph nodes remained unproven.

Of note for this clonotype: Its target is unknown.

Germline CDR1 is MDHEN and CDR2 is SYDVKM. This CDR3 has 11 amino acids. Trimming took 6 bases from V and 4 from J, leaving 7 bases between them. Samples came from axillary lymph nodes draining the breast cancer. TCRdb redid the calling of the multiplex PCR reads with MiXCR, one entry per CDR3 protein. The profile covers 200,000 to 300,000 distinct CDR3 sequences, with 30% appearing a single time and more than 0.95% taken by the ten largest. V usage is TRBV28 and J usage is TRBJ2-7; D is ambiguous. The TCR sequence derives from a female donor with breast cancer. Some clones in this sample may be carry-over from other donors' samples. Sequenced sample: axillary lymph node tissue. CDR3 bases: TGTGCCAGCAGCGGAACATACGAGCAGTACTTC. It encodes CASSGTYEQYF.